The clone carrying this TCR beta chain has just a few counts. Its antigen is as yet unknown. Germline V gene sequence: CDR1 MNHNY, CDR2 SVGAGI (reference sequence). The CDR3 totals 14 residues. Trimming pared 8 bases from V and 1 base from J, leaving 12 bases between. This sample was included in a study of CD4 T cells in relation to SARS-CoV-2 and coronaviruses. Unexposed donor CD4+ T cells date from about 2011-2019, before the COVID-19 pandemic. The cells were cultured for about ten days before CD4+ T cells were isolated. As cell numbers allowed, unexposed-donor CD4+ T cells faced SARS-CoV-2 S/N and four cold-coronavirus spikes. The assay was immunoSEQ multiplex PCR, and TCRdb's table has in-frame clones only and misses some. The repertoire holds 20,000 to 25,000 clones, 75% to 85% seen once, with roughly an eighth in the top ten.

The specimen was CD4+ T cells from PBMCs, cultured in vitro. The gene calls are TRBV6-6 and TRBJ1-5, with a possible D match to TRBD1 (6 bases). This receptor was identified in a human donor in good health. This CDR3 is CASSGQQSNQPQHF. The CDR3 nucleotides read TGTGCCAGCTCAGGACAGCAAAGCAATCAGCCCCAGCATTTT.